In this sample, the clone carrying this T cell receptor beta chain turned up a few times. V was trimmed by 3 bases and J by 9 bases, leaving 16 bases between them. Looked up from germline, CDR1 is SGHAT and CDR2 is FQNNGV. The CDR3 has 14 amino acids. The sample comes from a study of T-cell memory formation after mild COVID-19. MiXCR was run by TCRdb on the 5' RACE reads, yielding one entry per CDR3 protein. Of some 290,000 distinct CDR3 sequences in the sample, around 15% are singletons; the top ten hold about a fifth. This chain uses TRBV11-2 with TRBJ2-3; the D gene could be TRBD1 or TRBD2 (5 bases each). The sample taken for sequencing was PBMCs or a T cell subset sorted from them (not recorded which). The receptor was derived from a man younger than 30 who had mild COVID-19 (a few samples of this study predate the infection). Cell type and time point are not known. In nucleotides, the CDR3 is TGTGCCAGCAGCTTCGCTTGGGACCCCCGGACGCAGTATTTT. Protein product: CASSFAWDPRTQYF.